This T cell receptor (beta chain) came from a study of shared clonotypes between healthy human individuals. Repertoires were generated with immunoSEQ multiplex PCR, while TCRdb's copy carries only in-frame clones and drops some. The sample lists roughly 1,800,000 clones; around 96% were seen once. Naive CD8 cells lacked CD45RO, underwent positive selection for CCR7 and left out terminally differentiated effector memory CD45RA+ cells. V was trimmed by 4 bases and J by 5 bases, leaving 17 bases between them. CDR1 is MGHRA, CDR2 YSYEKL, per germline. The CDR3 is 15 residues long. This TCR was sampled from a man between 18 and 29 years old in good health. The genes are TRBV4-1 and TRBJ1-1, with D unclear. Specimen: naive CD8+ T cells sorted from blood. Written as DNA, the CDR3 is TGCGCCAGCAGCCCCAGGTCCATCCAAAGAACTGAAGCTTTCTTT. This gives the protein CASSPRSIQRTEAFF.